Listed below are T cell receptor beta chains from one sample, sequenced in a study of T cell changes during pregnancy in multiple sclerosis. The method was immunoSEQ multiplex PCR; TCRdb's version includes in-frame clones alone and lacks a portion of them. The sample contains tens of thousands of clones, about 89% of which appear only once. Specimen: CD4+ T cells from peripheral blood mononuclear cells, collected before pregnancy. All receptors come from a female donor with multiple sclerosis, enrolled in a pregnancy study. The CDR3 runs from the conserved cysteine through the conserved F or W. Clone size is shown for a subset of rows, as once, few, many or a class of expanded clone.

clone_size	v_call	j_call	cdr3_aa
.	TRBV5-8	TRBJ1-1	CASSLEGWNTEAFF
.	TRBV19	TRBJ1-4	CASSTGQGGEKLFF
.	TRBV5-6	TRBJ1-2	CASSLDRSYGYTF
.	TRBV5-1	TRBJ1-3	CASSLAGQSFSGNTIYF
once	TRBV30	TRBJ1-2	CAWSTNWARGDGYTF
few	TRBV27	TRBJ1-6	CASSLGLGQGKSNSPLHF
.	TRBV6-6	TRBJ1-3	CASSYWTGGSGNTIYF
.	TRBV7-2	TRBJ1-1	CASSPGRGNTEAFF
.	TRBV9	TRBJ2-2	CASSVGASVTGELFF
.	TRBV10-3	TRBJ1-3	CAISESGDTIYF
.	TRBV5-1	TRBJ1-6	CASSLSPYHNSPLHF
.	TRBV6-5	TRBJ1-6	CASRVRQGRHSPLHF
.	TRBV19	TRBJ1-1	CASSETGLLNTEAFF
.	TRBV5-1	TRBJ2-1	CASSLLAGSYNEQFF
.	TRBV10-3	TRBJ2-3	CANARGGAGDTQYF
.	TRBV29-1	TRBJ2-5	CSADGGALETQYF
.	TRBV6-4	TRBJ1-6	CASSETIQNSPLHF
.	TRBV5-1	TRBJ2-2	CASSFQGGNTGELFF
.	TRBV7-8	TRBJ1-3	CASSLRASGNTIYF